This T cell receptor beta chain stems from a study of T cells in Graves' hyperthyroidism and ophthalmopathy. This clonotype was seen at least ten times. This CDR3 region has 12 residues. The V and J ends lost 4 bases and 8 bases respectively, with 14 bases between them. In germline, CDR1 is SQVTM, CDR2 ANQGSEA. Regions amplified from RNA transcripts were the TCR beta CDR3 regions. The primer set for the first-round RT-PCR of the TCR CDR3 was HTBI. TCRdb used MiXCR to reprocess the multiplex PCR reads, holding one entry per CDR3 protein. The sample has a few hundred thousand distinct CDR3 sequences; approximately 44% are singletons.

The TCR originated in an adult woman with Graves' disease, either hyperthyroidism or ophthalmopathy (not recorded which). The V and J genes are TRBV29-1 and TRBJ1-1; a possible D gene is TRBD1 (6 bases). The sequencing sample was made of peripheral blood or thyroid tissue (not recorded which). CDR3 nucleotides: TGCAGCGTTGTACAGGGAGGATCGGAAGCTTTCTTT. This sequence encodes CSVVQGGSEAFF.